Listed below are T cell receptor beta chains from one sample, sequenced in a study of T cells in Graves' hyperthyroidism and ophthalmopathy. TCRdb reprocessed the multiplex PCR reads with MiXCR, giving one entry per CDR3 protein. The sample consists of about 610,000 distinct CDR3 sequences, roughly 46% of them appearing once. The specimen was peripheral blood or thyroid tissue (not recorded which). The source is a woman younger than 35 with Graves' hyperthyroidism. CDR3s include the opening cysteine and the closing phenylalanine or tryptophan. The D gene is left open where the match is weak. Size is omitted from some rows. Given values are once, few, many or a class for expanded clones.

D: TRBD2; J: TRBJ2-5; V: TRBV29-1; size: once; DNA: TGCAGCAGCCAAGTACCTAGCGGGGGTCCGGAGACCCAGTACTTC; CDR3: CSSQVPSGGPETQYF
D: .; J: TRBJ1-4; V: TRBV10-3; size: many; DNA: TGTGCCATCAGTGAAGGTGAAAAACTGTTTTTT; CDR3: CAISEGEKLFF
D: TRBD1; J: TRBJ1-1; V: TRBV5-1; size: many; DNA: TGCGCCAGCAGCTCCGGACAGGGTTACTATGAAGCTTTCTTT; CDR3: CASSSGQGYYEAFF
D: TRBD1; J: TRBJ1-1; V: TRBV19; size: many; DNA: TGTGCCAGTAGGACAGGGGGCCTTGGAGCTTTCTTT; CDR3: CASRTGGLGAFF
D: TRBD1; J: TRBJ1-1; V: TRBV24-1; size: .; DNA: TGTGCCACCAGTGAACAGGGGGTCAGTGAAGCTTTCTTT; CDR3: CATSEQGVSEAFF
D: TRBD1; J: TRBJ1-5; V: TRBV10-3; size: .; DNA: TGTGCCATCAGCCCCGGACAGGATCAGCCCCAGCATTTT; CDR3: CAISPGQDQPQHF
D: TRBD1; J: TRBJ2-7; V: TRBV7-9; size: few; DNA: TGTGCCAGCAGCCAACCCTTCCGGGACAGGATTCCCTACGAGCAGTACTTC; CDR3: CASSQPFRDRIPYEQYF
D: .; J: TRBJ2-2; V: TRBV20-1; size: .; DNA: TGCAGTGCCAGTCTACTGGGTCAGACGAACACCGGGGAGCTGTTTTTT; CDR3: CSASLLGQTNTGELFF
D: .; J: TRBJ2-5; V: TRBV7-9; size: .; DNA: TGTGCCAGCAGCTTAGACTGGGGGGTAGGACAGCCCCAGTACTTC; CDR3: CASSLDWGVGQPQYF
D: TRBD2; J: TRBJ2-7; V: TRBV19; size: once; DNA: TGTGCCACGGGACTAGCGGGAGCCGAGCAGTACTTC; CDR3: CATGLAGAEQYF
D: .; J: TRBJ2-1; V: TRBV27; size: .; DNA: TGTGCCAGCAGTTTAGCGGGAGAGCAGTTCTTC; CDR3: CASSLAGEQFF
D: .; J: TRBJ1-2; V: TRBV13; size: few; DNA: TGTGCCAGCAGCCTCGGGCTAGCGGGGGTTTATGGCTACACCTTC; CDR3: CASSLGLAGVYGYTF
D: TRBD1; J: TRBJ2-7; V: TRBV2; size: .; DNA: TGTGCCAGCAGTGAGCCGGGACAGATACCTTACGAGCAGTACTTC; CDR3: CASSEPGQIPYEQYF
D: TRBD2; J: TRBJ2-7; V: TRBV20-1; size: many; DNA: TGCAGTGCTAGAGACGGGGGGGCCAGGTACGAGCAGTACTTC; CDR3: CSARDGGARYEQYF
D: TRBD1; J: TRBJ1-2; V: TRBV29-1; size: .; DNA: TGCAGCGCTATGGACAGGGGAGGAGGCTACACCTTC; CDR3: CSAMDRGGGYTF
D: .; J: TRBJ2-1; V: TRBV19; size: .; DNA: TGTGCCAGTAGTCCCTTGCATAGCTCCTACAATGAGCAGTTCTTC; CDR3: CASSPLHSSYNEQFF
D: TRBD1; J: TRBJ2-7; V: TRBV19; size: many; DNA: TGTGCCAGTAGTAGTTCGACAGGGGGCCTACCGGGCGAGCAGTACTTC; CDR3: CASSSSTGGLPGEQYF
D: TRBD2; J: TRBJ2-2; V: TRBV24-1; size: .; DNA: TGTGCCACCCGAGGGGCTAGCGGGATCGGGGAGCTGTTTTTT; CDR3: CATRGASGIGELFF
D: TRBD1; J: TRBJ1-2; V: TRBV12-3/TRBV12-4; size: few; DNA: TGTGCCAGCAGCTCCCCGGGACAGGGTTATTCGCATGGCTACACCTTC; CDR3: CASSSPGQGYSHGYTF
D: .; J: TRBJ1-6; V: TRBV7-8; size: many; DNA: TGTGCCAGCAGCTTAGTGGCCGGGTATGAGAATTCACCCCTCCACTTT; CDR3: CASSLVAGYENSPLHF
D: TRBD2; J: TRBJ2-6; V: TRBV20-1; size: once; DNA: TGCAGTGCTAGAGGGCTTAGCGGGAGGGACAACGTCCTGACTTTC; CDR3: CSARGLSGRDNVLTF
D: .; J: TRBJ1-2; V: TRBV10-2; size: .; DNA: TGCGCCAGCAGTGAGGGACACCGCTACACCTTC; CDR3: CASSEGHRYTF
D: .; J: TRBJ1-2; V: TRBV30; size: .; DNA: TGTGCCTGGAGTGTAGTATGGAGGGAAAACCATCGGGACTATGGCTACACCTTC; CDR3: CAWSVVWRENHRDYGYTF
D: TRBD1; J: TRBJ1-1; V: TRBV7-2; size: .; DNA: TGTGCCAGCAGCTTTACAGGGGGGAGCATGAACACTGAAGCTTTCTTT; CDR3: CASSFTGGSMNTEAFF
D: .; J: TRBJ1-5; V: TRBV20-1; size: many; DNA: TGCAGTGCTAGAGGGGGGGAGAACAAACAGCCCCAGCATTTT; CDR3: CSARGGENKQPQHF
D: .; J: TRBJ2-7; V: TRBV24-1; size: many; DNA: TGTGCCACCAGTGATCCTGCTACTGGCGAGCAGTACTTC; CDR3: CATSDPATGEQYF
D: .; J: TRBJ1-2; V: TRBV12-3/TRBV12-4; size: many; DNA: TGTGCCAGCAGAAATGCCGGACAGCCCCGCATATCTGGCTACACCTTC; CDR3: CASRNAGQPRISGYTF
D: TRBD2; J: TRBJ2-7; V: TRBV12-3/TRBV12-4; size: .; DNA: TGTGCCAGCAGCGGACTAGAAAATGAGCAGTCCTTC; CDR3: CASSGLENEQSF
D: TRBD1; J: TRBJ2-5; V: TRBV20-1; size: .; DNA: TGCAGTGCCACTGCACAGGGGTGGGAGACCCAGTACTTC; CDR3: CSATAQGWETQYF
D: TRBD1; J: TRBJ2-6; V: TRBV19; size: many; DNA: TGTGCCAGTAGTCCGGCTGGGACAGGGTTCACTGGGGCCAACGTCCTGACTTTC; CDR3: CASSPAGTGFTGANVLTF
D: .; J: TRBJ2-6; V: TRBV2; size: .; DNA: TGTGCCAGCAGTGATTCGCGGCTAGCGGGGGCCAACGTCCTGACTTTC; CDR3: CASSDSRLAGANVLTF
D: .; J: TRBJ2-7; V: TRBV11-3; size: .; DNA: TGTGCCAGCAGCTTAGACTCGGGGGTGGACGAGCAGTACTTC; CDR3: CASSLDSGVDEQYF
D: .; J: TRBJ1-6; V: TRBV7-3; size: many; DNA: TGTGCCAGCAGCCTTCAGGGGAGCGCTTCACCCCTCCACTTT; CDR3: CASSLQGSASPLHF
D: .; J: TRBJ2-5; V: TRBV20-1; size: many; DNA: TGCAGTGCTAGTCGCGGCGGGCAAGAGACCCAGTACTTC; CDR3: CSASRGGQETQYF
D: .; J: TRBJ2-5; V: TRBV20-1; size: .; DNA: TGCAGTGCTACCGAGACCCAGTACTTC; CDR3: CSATETQYF
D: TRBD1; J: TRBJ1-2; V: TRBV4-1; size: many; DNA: TGCGCCAGCAGCCAAGATTCTGGACCCGGGACAGGGTCTCGGCGCTACACCTTC; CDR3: CASSQDSGPGTGSRRYTF
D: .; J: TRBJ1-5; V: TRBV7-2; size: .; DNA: TGCGCCAGCAGCCTCAGCGGGAGGGCCAACGAGCATTTT; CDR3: CASSLSGRANEHF
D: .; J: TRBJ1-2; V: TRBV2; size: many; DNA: TGTGCCAGCACCACCGACACGGAACGTGGCTACACCTTC; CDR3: CASTTDTERGYTF
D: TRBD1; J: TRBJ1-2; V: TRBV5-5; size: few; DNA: TGTGCCTGGATAGATGGACAGGGGGCAAGAGGCTACACCTTC; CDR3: CAWIDGQGARGYTF
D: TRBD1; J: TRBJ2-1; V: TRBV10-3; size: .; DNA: TGTGCCATCAGTGGGGTAACAGGGGACTACAATGAGCAGTTCTTC; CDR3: CAISGVTGDYNEQFF
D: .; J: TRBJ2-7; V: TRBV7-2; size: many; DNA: TGTGCCAGCAGCGCCAGGGGGGGCTACGAGCAGTACTTC; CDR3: CASSARGGYEQYF
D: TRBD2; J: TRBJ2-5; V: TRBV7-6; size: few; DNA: TGTGCCAGCAGCCCGCCTGGGGGGGGTATAGAAGAGACCCAGTACTTC; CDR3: CASSPPGGGIEETQYF
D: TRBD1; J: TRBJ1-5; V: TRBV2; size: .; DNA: TGTGCCAGCAGTAAGGACAGGGGCCCCCAGCATTTT; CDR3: CASSKDRGPQHF
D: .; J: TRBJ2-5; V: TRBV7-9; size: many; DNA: TGTGCCAGCACCGACAAAAGGGCGGGAGAGACCCAGTACTTC; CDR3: CASTDKRAGETQYF
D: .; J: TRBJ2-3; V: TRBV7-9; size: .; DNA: TGTGCCAGCAGGGACAGTAGCACAGATACGCAGTATTTT; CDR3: CASRDSSTDTQYF
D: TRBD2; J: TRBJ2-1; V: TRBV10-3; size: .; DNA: TGTGCCATCAGTTCCGGGACTACATCGGTAGGGCAGTTCTTC; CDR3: CAISSGTTSVGQFF
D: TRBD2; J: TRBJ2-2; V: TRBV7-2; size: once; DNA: TGTGCCAGCAGCTTATCGGCTAGCGGGAGGAGGGTCACCGGGGAGCTGTTTTTT; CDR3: CASSLSASGRRVTGELFF
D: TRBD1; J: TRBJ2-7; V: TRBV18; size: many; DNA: TGTGCCAGCTCACCACCAGGACAGGGTACGGAGGAGCAGTACTTC; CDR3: CASSPPGQGTEEQYF
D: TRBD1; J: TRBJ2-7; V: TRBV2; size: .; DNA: TGTGCCAGCAGTCCATTAATACGGGACAGGGGCTACGAGCAGTACTTC; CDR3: CASSPLIRDRGYEQYF
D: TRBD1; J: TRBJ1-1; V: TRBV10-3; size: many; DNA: TGTGCCATCAGCGACAGGGGTATCCCTGAAGCTTTCTTT; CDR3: CAISDRGIPEAFF
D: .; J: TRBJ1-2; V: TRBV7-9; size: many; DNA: TGTGCCAGCAGCGTTCTGCTGGCTGGCTACACCTTC; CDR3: CASSVLLAGYTF
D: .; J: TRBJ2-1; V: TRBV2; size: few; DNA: TGTGCCAGCCGGGACCAAGACAATGAGCAGTTCTTC; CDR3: CASRDQDNEQFF
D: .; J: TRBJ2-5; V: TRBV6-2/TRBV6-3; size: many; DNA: TGTGCCAGCAGTTACCGGGACTGGCTCCAAGAGACCCAGTACTTC; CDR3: CASSYRDWLQETQYF
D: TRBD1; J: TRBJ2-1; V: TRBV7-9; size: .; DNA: TGTGCCAGCAGCTTGTGGACAGGGGAACGCGATGAGCAGTTCTTC; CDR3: CASSLWTGERDEQFF
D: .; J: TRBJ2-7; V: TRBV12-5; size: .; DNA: TGTGCTAGTGGTTTGTTGGGGGCCGGTGGCTACGAGCAGTACTTC; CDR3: CASGLLGAGGYEQYF
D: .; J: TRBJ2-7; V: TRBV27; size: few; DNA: TGTGCCAGCAGTTCGACGGGCCAAAACTACGAGCAGTACTTC; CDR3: CASSSTGQNYEQYF
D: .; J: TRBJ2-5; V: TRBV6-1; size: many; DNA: TGTGCCAGCAGTGAAGAATCTAGGTCGAGGGAGACCCAGTACTTC; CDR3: CASSEESRSRETQYF